Following are 11 T cell receptor beta chains from one sample sequenced in a study of graft-versus-host responses after intestinal transplantation. The protocol was immunoSEQ multiplex PCR, while the TCRdb copy is restricted to in-frame clones and leaves out a portion. The sample holds 25,000 to 35,000 clones, 93% seen once. This specimen was PBMCs, taken 66 days after intestinal transplant. The receptors come from a human patient who received an intestinal transplant, so some T cells may come from the graft donor.

V is TRBV7-9 and J is TRBJ1-5; D gene ambiguous. Trimming removed 8 bases at V and 5 bases at J, with 13 bases between. The germline V gene has CDR1 SEHNR and CDR2 FQNEAQ (reference sequence). The length of the CDR3 is 13 residues. The chain's CDR3 is CASGQMADQPQHF. Written as DNA, the CDR3 is TGTGCCAGCGGGCAGATGGCGGATCAGCCCCAGCATTTT. The full variable domain, its missing parts supplied by reference TRBV7-9 and TRBJ1-5, is DTGVSQNPRHKITKRGQNVTFRCDPISEHNRLYWYRQTLGQGPEFLTYFQNEAQLEKSRLLSDRFSAERPKGSFSTLEIQRTEQGDSAMYLCASGQMADQPQHFGDGTRLSIL.

CDR3 nucleotide sequence: TGTGCCAGTAGTCAGGGTCAGGGGTCCTACAATGAGCAGTTCTTC. Translated: CASSQGQGSYNEQFF. V is TRBV19 and J is TRBJ2-1, with D tentatively TRBD1 (6 bases). This CDR3 is built from 15 residues. Germline lookup yields CDR1 LNHDA and CDR2 SQIVND (reference sequence). Deletions cut 5 bases from V and 1 base from J, with 12 bases between.

The CDR3 region is CASSSNRDRGLYGYTF. The CDR3 coding sequence is TGCGCCAGCAGCTCTAACCGGGACAGGGGCTTATATGGCTACACCTTC. The rearrangement uses TRBV5-1 and TRBJ1-2, with 10 bases matching TRBD1. In germline, CDR1 is SGHRS, CDR2 YFSETQ. Trimming took 3 bases from V and 5 from J; bases not matched to a gene: 10. The CDR3 is 16 residues long. Full variable domain (remainder filled in from reference TRBV5-1 and TRBJ1-2): KAGVTQTPRYLIKTRGQQVTLSCSPISGHRSVSWYQQTPGQGLQFLFEYFSETQRNKGNFPGRFSGRQFSNSRSEMNVSTLELGDSALYLCASSSNRDRGLYGYTFGSGTRLTVV.

The chain carries TRBV7-2 and TRBJ2-1; D gene unclear. V lost 2 bases and J lost 15, with 14 bases in between. This CDR3 has 12 amino acids. In germline, CDR1 is SGHTA, CDR2 FQGNSA. DNA for the CDR3: TGTGCCAGCAGCTTATTGGTTCCGGCACCGTTCTTC. It specifies CASSLLVPAPFF.

In this sample, this clone turned up once. This chain links TRBV6-1 with TRBJ2-5; D may be TRBD2 (5 bases). The J call is uncertain, as TRBJ2-7 better fits the DNA end. Germline loops: CDR1 MNHNS, CDR2 SASEGT. This CDR3 spans 20 amino acids. CDR3: CASSDVPTKVFSWSSYEQYF. CDR3 coding DNA: TGTGCCAGCAGTGACGTCCCGACTAAGGTCTTTTCTTGGAGCTCCTACGAGCAGTACTTC.

The CDR3 sequence is CASRLPGQGYGYTF. CDR3 coding DNA: TGTGCCAGCAGGCTACCGGGACAGGGGTACGGCTACACCTTC. The genes are TRBV2 and TRBJ1-2; TRBD1 agrees at 10 bases. After removal of 6 bases from V and 8 bases from J, the junction contained 9 bases not matched to a gene. Germline CDR1 SNHLY, CDR2 FYNNEI. This CDR3 spans 14 amino acids.

The J gene is TRBJ2-1, the V gene TRBV30; no definite D call. The CDR3 sequence is 13 residues long. V was cut by 0 bases and J by 6 bases, with 9 bases left in between. Germline V gives CDR1 GTSNPN, CDR2 SVGIG (reference sequence). Here the CDR3 reads CAWSVPGGNEQFF. The CDR3 coding sequence is TGTGCCTGGAGTGTACCGGGCGGCAATGAGCAGTTCTTC.

This chain connects TRBV4-1 to TRBJ1-2, with D tentatively TRBD1 (5 bases). This CDR3 region has 14 residues. V lost 4 bases and J lost 3, with 12 bases in between. Germline V gene lookup returns CDR1 MGHRA and CDR2 YSYEKL. The CDR3 DNA sequence: TGCGCCAGCAGCCGGACACAGAGGTACTATGGCTACACCTTC. Translated: CASSRTQRYYGYTF.

This rearrangement joins TRBV30 to TRBJ2-3, with 8 bases matching TRBD2. This CDR3 spans 14 amino acids. Trimming took 5 bases from V and 3 from J; bases not matched to a gene: 7. CDR1 and CDR2 from the germline V gene are GTSNPN and SVGIG (reference sequence). CDR3 DNA: TGTGCCTGGCGCGGGGGACTAGAAACAGATACGCAGTATTTT. Translation: CAWRGGLETDTQYF. Looking up the rest from reference TRBV30 and TRBJ2-3 gives the full variable domain: SQTIHQWPATLVQPVGSPLSLECTVEGTSNPNLYWYRQAAGRGLQLLFYSVGIGQISSEVPQNLSASRPQDRQFILSSKKLLLSDSGFYLCAWRGGLETDTQYFGPGTRLTVL.

This chain links TRBV19 with TRBJ1-1, with D hard to call. The CDR3 sequence is 15 residues long. V lost 3 bases and J lost 1, with 12 bases in between. Germline V gene sequence: CDR1 LNHDA, CDR2 SQIVND (reference sequence). CDR3 residues: CASSIQPGSNTEAFF. CDR3 DNA: TGTGCCAGTAGTATCCAGCCAGGATCGAACACTGAAGCTTTCTTT.

The chain joins TRBV5-8 to TRBJ2-7; TRBD1 agrees at 10 bases. The CDR3 consists of 14 residues. Germline CDR1 is SGHTS and CDR2 is YDEGEE. Trimming took 3 bases from V and 3 from J; bases not matched to a gene: 3. CDR3 sequence reads: CASSSGTGVYEQYF. As DNA, the CDR3 is TGTGCCAGCAGCTCCGGGACAGGGGTCTACGAGCAGTACTTC.